The subject of this entry is one TCR beta chain. What antigen it recognizes has not been identified. One base away there is no much larger clone; base qualities are not given. Clipping removes 4 bases from V and 1 base from J, with 6 as the unmatched junction base count. CDR1 and CDR2 were assigned from the germline V gene as SGDLS and YYNGEE. The CDR3, cysteine through phenylalanine, is 16 amino acids long. The DNA shown is the 48-base CDR3, in frame from base 1. The source of the sample is a study of cytomegalovirus exposure and HLA in healthy donors (dated by TCRdb to about 2017). Notes on the research overall: An earlier analysis of several hundred of the donors reported over 250 Gb of sequence data and 95 million to 120 million unique TCR beta sequences obtained from around 170 million T cells. An early release that covered roughly 600 HLA-typed donors contained approximately 300 gigabases of sequencing data and 70 million to 100 million unique TCR sequences. Of the 300 to 500 genotyped donors, 70% to 90% were placed in the genetic ancestry cluster associated with self-reported Caucasian donors. The aim of the study was to test whether cataloging public T cell receptors could identify signatures of past pathogen exposure. The study used immunosequencing to profile the T cell repertoires of some 600 subjects and linked those repertoires to cytomegalovirus serostatus. Besides the first cohort of 550 to 750 subjects, a separate validation cohort made up of 90 to 150 different subjects was used. The study combined high-throughput TCR immunosequencing, statistical association of individual TCRs with disease status, and machine learning to predict cytomegalovirus infection status. To study patterns of TCR occurrence, a later analysis re-analyzed previously published TCR beta repertoires from just over 650 donors and added high-resolution HLA genotyping. Rather than drawing on any new phenotypic data, the later analysis identified candidate immune exposures from TCR beta sequences and the way those sequences occurred across donors. An earlier analysis of fewer than 700 of the donors applied high-throughput TCR beta sequencing to assess whether each TCR beta V gene segment acted as functional or pseudogenic. Donor age, sex, ethnicity and CMV serostatus were compiled together with the repertoire data. A later genetic analysis took genome-wide SNP genotypes for about 55% of the 666 donors and used that subset as a discovery cohort. Every discovery cohort repertoire had been produced on one sequencing platform. HLA typing included class I and class II loci at four-digit resolution. Typing coverage varied by locus: about 620-640 donors for A, B, C, DRB1 and DQB1; around 560 for DQA1; nearly 610 for DPA1; fewer than 480 for DPB1. Roughly five DR-DQ haplotypes were treated as single units for association and clustering because of strong linkage in the cohort. Across some 400 genotyped donors of the cohort, an average of 235,054 unique TCR beta nucleotide sequences per donor were sequenced, and 15% to 20% of those sequences were non-productive. Points the paper makes about the study in general: HLA typing was unavailable for some donors at each locus, so association tests used only the typed subset. A cluster of highly shared sequence variants was judged likely to be a technical artifact of the sequencing pipeline. According to a later genetic analysis, donors in an Asian-associated ancestry cluster had fewer N-insertions in productive TCRs than the approximately 700-donor mean. CMV serostatus was the only immune exposure information available for the cohort. A further reported finding was that TCR beta sequences accurately predicted the HLA-A and HLA-B alleles for most subjects in the first cohort. Several of the top co-occurrence clusters appeared to be linked to parvovirus B19, influenza, CMV and Epstein-Barr virus, according to a later analysis. Strong co-occurrence of HLA alleles, especially DR and DQ, made assigning TCR associations to individual alleles difficult. In an earlier analysis of 587 of the donors, most TCR beta V segments appeared in productive rearrangements about 87% or about 30% of the time, broadly matching IMGT annotations. Some IMGT-functional V segments, including TRBV6-2 and TRBV6-3, could not be told apart with the 87-base-pair reads, so those segments were excluded. A total of 150 to 200 TCR beta chains were listed by the study as associated with cytomegalovirus. While some public TCRs were present in many individuals, most TCR sequences turned up only very rarely across donors. According to a later analysis, most CMV-associated TCR beta chains appeared to be HLA-restricted, and the HLA associations seemed to be driven largely by CMV exposure. In a later analysis, HLA-associated TCR beta chains were found to be more clonally expanded and to have lower generation probabilities than equally common non-associated chains. The authors suggested that the approach could potentially be extended to other disease states and immunological phenotypes. About 15 rarely observed V segments, including chromosome 9 orphons, were excluded from the earlier analysis of about 600 of the donors because counts were too low. In a later analysis, the rate of TCR association differed among HLA loci, with DRB1 alleles having the most associated TCRs and HLA-C alleles having the fewest. In this cohort, only TCR beta chains were sequenced, and detectable features were limited by the absence of alpha or paired-chain data. Specific HLA alleles were associated with over 15,000 TCR beta sequences at a false discovery rate of 0.05 in a later analysis. Linkage disequilibrium might explain the correlated functional status among segregating V segments, but an unknown experimental factor could not be ruled out. A later genetic analysis associated a missense DCLRE1C variant with V-gene and J-gene trimming of TCR beta chains, and an independent cohort replicated the association. The classifier was reported to diagnose cytomegalovirus status with high specificity and sensitivity in both the original and validation cohorts. In vitro tests confirmed that a few of the cytomegalovirus-associated TCR beta chains recognize cytomegalovirus antigens. Presence/absence analyses assumed roughly uniform sequencing depth across donors, an assumption that may not hold.

The cohort consisted of 600 to 700 healthy bone marrow donors. At the time of sampling, all cohort members were nominally healthy, though unrecorded immune exposures were likely present. The donor was CMV seronegative and belonged to the group of 350 to 400 seronegative cohort members. A peripheral blood sample was collected from each donor, and TCR beta sequencing was performed on peripheral blood mononuclear cells. Genomic DNA was extracted from the blood cell samples with the Qiagen DNeasy Blood Extraction Kit. The receptor library was made with the immunoSEQ multiplex PCR assay. For the multiplex PCR, a mixture combining 60 forward primers for TCR Vbeta segments and 13 reverse primers for TCR Jbeta segments was used. A multiplex PCR assay on genomic DNA amplified the CDR3 region of rearranged TCR beta genes. The amplified TCR beta libraries were sequenced on the Illumina HiSeq System as 87-base-pair reads. The authors' pipeline ran thus. Across the 700 or so repertoires, a later analysis counted around 80 million unique TCR beta chains, 9 million to 14 million of which were shared by at least two donors. To remove PCR and sequencing errors, raw reads were error-corrected and collapsed into unique sequences using a nearest-neighbor algorithm that merged closely related sequences. To assign V, D and J gene segments, CDR3 sequences were aligned to IMGT reference sequences. For a sequence to be retained, a match of at least six nucleotides to both a V gene segment and a J gene segment was required. Rearrangements were classified as productive when the CDR3 lacked stop codons and remained in frame with V and J, and all other rearrangements were classified as non-productive. CDR3 was defined by IMGT convention, running from the second conserved V-encoded cysteine to the conserved J-encoded phenylalanine. Sequences without an unambiguous match to a single V gene segment were excluded from the earlier analysis of almost 600 of the donors. An earlier analysis of a few hundred of the donors called V segments functional above 56.7% productive rearrangements and segregating when the between-donor standard deviation exceeded 5%. A statistical classification framework was built for diagnosing cytomegalovirus status from the catalog of TCR beta chain sequences. V and J gene assignment, in a later analysis, came from comparing TCR nucleotide sequences with IMGT/GENE-DB human TR gene sequences. Using the TCRdist pipeline, a later analysis assigned CDR3 sequences along with most-parsimonious VDJ recombination scenarios. In a later analysis, every TCR beta chain was defined by the combination of its CDR3 amino acid sequence and its V-gene family, and reads without a unique V-gene family were dropped. A later analysis removed 500 to 600 highly shared, low-generation-probability nucleotide sequences to deal with suspected cross-contamination and a sequencing artifact. In a later analysis, a clonal expansion index for each public chain was calculated from normalized within-repertoire ranks of inferred template counts. In a later analysis, generation probabilities were computed with a VDJ recombination model fitted to out-of-frame rearrangements, and the resulting probabilities were checked against IGoR. A later analysis scored TCR-TCR, TCR-HLA and TCR-CMV co-occurrence with hypergeometric tests, applying a repertoire-size bias correction to TCR pairs. In a later analysis, false discovery rates were estimated by permuting HLA or CMV assignments 20 times. In a later analysis, co-occurring TCRs were grouped using DBSCAN, and TCRdist sequence similarity was added for clustering within HLA-allele-positive subsets. For co-occurrence clustering, repertoires with fewer than 30,000 or more than 120,000 public chains were excluded, along with four to six repertoires with anomalous nucleotide sharing. The immuneACCESS repertoire file appears here via TCRdb, limited to in-frame rearrangements. These files lack a portion of the clones; in checked studies, under half of the deficit traces to unresolved V genes, and the cause of the others is not known. V and J calls and clone size are given by that table; D and trimming were obtained from the DNA. The sample contains around 200,000 clones, 86% of them found a single time. The ten largest account for around 0.31% of the sample.

The sample comprised PBMCs. This TCR derives from a woman in her 30s in good health and CMV-seronegative. The chain joins TRBV9 to TRBJ2-1; 9 central nucleotides agree with TRBD2. The CDR3 has the sequence CASSPSAGGSYNEQFF. The DNA sequence is as follows: TGTGCCAGCAGCCCCTCAGCGGGAGGTTCCTACAATGAGCAGTTCTTC.